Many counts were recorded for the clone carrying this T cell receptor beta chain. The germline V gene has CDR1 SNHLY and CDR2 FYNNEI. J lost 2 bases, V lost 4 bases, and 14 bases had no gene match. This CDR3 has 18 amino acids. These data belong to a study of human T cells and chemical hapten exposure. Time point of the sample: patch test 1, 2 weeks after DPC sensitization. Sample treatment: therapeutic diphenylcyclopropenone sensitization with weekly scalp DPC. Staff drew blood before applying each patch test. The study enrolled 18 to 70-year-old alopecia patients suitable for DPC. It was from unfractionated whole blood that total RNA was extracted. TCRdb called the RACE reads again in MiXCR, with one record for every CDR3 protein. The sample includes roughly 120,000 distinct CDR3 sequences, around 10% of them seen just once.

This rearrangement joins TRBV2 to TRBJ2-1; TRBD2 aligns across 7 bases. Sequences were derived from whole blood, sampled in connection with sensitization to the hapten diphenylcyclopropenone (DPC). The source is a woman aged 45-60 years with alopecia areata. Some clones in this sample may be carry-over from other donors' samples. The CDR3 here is CASSVPSGKYIAYNEQFF. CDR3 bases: TGTGCCAGCAGTGTTCCTAGCGGAAAATATATAGCCTACAATGAGCAGTTCTTC.